The rows below give T cell receptor beta chains drawn from one sample of a study of T cell responses to AZD1222 COVID-19 vaccine. TCRdb's table, derived via immunoSEQ multiplex PCR, lists solely in-frame clones and lacks some. Altogether more than 110,000 clones are present, around nine tenths being singletons, with the ten largest covering roughly 3%. Here the sequenced sample was peripheral blood, taken on day 0 of AZD1222 vaccination. The receptor set was obtained from an adult in good health. CDR3s include the opening cysteine and the closing phenylalanine or tryptophan. Not every row has a clone size; where given, it reads once, few, many or a size class.

j_call: TRBJ2-1
clone_size: .
v_call: TRBV4-3
cdr3_aa: CASSQEVAGGFNEQFF

j_call: TRBJ2-7
clone_size: .
v_call: TRBV7-2
cdr3_aa: CASSPRLAGNEQYF

j_call: TRBJ2-5
clone_size: .
v_call: TRBV6-1
cdr3_aa: CASSVLAGSGTQETQYF

j_call: TRBJ2-2
clone_size: .
v_call: TRBV29-1
cdr3_aa: CSVGGGNTGELFF

j_call: TRBJ1-1
clone_size: .
v_call: TRBV19
cdr3_aa: CASSMGTGMNTEAFF

j_call: TRBJ2-1
clone_size: few
v_call: TRBV7-8
cdr3_aa: CASSRGPSTNEQFF

j_call: TRBJ1-4
clone_size: .
v_call: TRBV2
cdr3_aa: CASRLRGGLSPTNEKLFF

j_call: TRBJ2-7
clone_size: .
v_call: TRBV30
cdr3_aa: CAWIRVAGVGNEQYF

j_call: TRBJ2-7
clone_size: .
v_call: TRBV5-6
cdr3_aa: CASSYRGVRYEQYF

j_call: TRBJ2-7
clone_size: once
v_call: TRBV27
cdr3_aa: CASSSPGLADSYEQYF

j_call: TRBJ1-2
clone_size: .
v_call: TRBV6-1
cdr3_aa: CASSEAGGVGYGYTF

j_call: TRBJ2-7
clone_size: few
v_call: TRBV19
cdr3_aa: CASKPPGPSEQYF

j_call: TRBJ2-1
clone_size: .
v_call: TRBV11-3
cdr3_aa: CASSQRTVNYNEQFF

j_call: TRBJ2-1
clone_size: .
v_call: TRBV2
cdr3_aa: CASRRLAGGPYNEQFF

j_call: TRBJ2-5
clone_size: .
v_call: TRBV5-1
cdr3_aa: CASSVYEQETQYF

j_call: TRBJ1-1
clone_size: .
v_call: TRBV19
cdr3_aa: CASSFRSGEREGTEAFF

j_call: TRBJ2-1
clone_size: .
v_call: TRBV5-1
cdr3_aa: CASSLGTVNEQFF

j_call: TRBJ2-7
clone_size: .
v_call: TRBV19
cdr3_aa: CASSRQRDSYEQYF